These T cell receptor beta chains were read from a single sample in a study of PD-L1 blockade in urothelial cancer. The data were produced by immunoSEQ multiplex PCR, yet TCRdb's version contains in-frame clones alone and is incomplete. The table includes about 71,000 clones, around 90% detected once. This specimen consisted of PBMCs, obtained around atezolizumab (anti-PD-L1) treatment. The receptors were sampled from a man aged 60 to 69 with urothelial cancer. CDR3s include the opening cysteine and the closing phenylalanine or tryptophan. The D gene is left open where the match is weak. Clone size is given for some rows only: seen once, a few or many times, or a class if the clone is expanded.

TRBV27	-	-	TRBJ1-1	TGTGCCAGCAGTTTCCAACCTCGAGGGTCGAATGAAGCTTTCTTT	CASSFQPRGSNEAFF
TRBV5-1	-	TRBD1	TRBJ1-4	TGCGCCAGCAGCTTAACAGGGGCGGTTCAAGAAAAACTGTTTTTT	CASSLTGAVQEKLFF
TRBV18	-	TRBD1	TRBJ2-7	TGTGCCAGCTCACCAAGTGGGGACAGCTCCTACGAGCAGTACTTC	CASSPSGDSSYEQYF
TRBV5-1	-	-	TRBJ1-2	TGCGCCAGCAGCGAAGACAGCAACTATGGCTACACCTTC	CASSEDSNYGYTF
TRBV19	-	-	TRBJ2-1	TGTGCCAGTAGTTTCAAGCGTACTAGCTCCTACAATGAGCAGTTCTTC	CASSFKRTSSYNEQFF
TRBV2	few	-	TRBJ1-2	TGTGCCAGCAGTCCTCTCTATGGCTACACCTTC	CASSPLYGYTF
TRBV4-1	-	-	TRBJ2-3	TGCGCCAGCAGCCAAGAAAGATGGGGACTCGACACAGATACGCAGTATTTT	CASSQERWGLDTDTQYF
TRBV9	-	-	TRBJ2-1	TGTGCCAGCAGCCCCCTGAGCGGAAACGATGAGCAGTTCTTC	CASSPLSGNDEQFF
TRBV29-1	-	-	TRBJ2-7	TGCAGCGTGGACTACAGGGGCGACGAGCAGTACTTC	CSVDYRGDEQYF
TRBV4-1	-	-	TRBJ2-2	TGCGCCAGCAGCCAAGACAGGGCCCTCGGAACCGGGGAGCTGTTTTTT	CASSQDRALGTGELFF
TRBV2	once	TRBD1	TRBJ2-7	TGTGCCAGCACTGGACAGGGGGCGACCTTCTACGAGCAGTACTTC	CASTGQGATFYEQYF
TRBV28	once	TRBD1	TRBJ1-2	TGTGCCAGCAGCAACAGGGGGCAAGTAGGCTACACCTTC	CASSNRGQVGYTF
TRBV18	-	-	TRBJ1-3	TGTGCCAGCTCAACTACTGCGGTCTCTGGAAACACCATATATTTT	CASSTTAVSGNTIYF
TRBV7-9	few	-	TRBJ2-3	TGTGCCAGCAGCTTAGATCCAGGGCCCGATTGGTATTTT	CASSLDPGPDWYF
TRBV6-5	-	TRBD1	TRBJ1-2	TGTGCCAGCAGTCGGGACAGTACTAACTATGGCTACACCTTC	CASSRDSTNYGYTF
TRBV5-6	-	-	TRBJ1-5	TGTGCCAGCAGCACCGGACACCAGCCCCAGCATTTT	CASSTGHQPQHF
TRBV4-3	-	TRBD2	TRBJ2-5	TGCGCCAGCAGCCAAGAAGGGCCGACTAGCGGGAGGGTGGAGACCCAGTACTTC	CASSQEGPTSGRVETQYF
TRBV19	-	-	TRBJ2-7	TGTGCCAGTAGTATAGACGGACAGCGAGACTACGAGCAGTACTTC	CASSIDGQRDYEQYF
TRBV29-1	few	-	TRBJ1-1	TGCAGCGTTGAATCCGGGGGGACTCAGTCCGAAGCTTTCTTT	CSVESGGTQSEAFF
TRBV9	-	-	TRBJ2-3	TGTGCCAGCAGCGTAGTGGAGGGGGCGACAGGCGATACGCAGTATTTT	CASSVVEGATGDTQYF
TRBV2	-	-	TRBJ2-4	TGTGCCAGCAGTGAAGGTAGTGGCAGGCAAAAGTACTTC	CASSEGSGRQKYF
TRBV7-9	few	-	TRBJ1-2	TGTGCCAGCAGAGGGGCAGGGTATGGCTACACCTTC	CASRGAGYGYTF
TRBV19	-	-	TRBJ2-3	TGTGCCAGTAGTGTCATTAGCGGAGGCACAGATACGCAGTATTTT	CASSVISGGTDTQYF
TRBV5-1	once	TRBD1	TRBJ2-7	TGCGCCAGCAGCCCCGCCACAGGGGCCACGTACGAGCAGTACTTC	CASSPATGATYEQYF
TRBV10-2	-	-	TRBJ2-1	TGCGCCAGCGGCCTAGCGAGGAATGAGCAGTTCTTC	CASGLARNEQFF
TRBV6-1	-	-	TRBJ2-7	TGTGCCAGCAGTGAAGCAGCAGGGAACTACGAGCAGTACTTC	CASSEAAGNYEQYF
TRBV6-6	once	TRBD1	TRBJ1-6	TGTGCCAGCAGTTACACTTCCGGGACAGCTAATTCACCCCTCCACTTT	CASSYTSGTANSPLHF
TRBV19	-	TRBD2	TRBJ2-3	TGTGCCAGCGGGGGGGCGAGCACAGATACGCAGTATTTT	CASGGASTDTQYF
TRBV30	-	-	TRBJ1-5	TGTGCCTGGAGTGTACGAAGTGGCGGGAGCAATCAGCCCCAGCATTTT	CAWSVRSGGSNQPQHF
TRBV28	-	TRBD1	TRBJ2-7	TGTGCCAGCAGCTTGACAGGGTGGTCCCCCAACTACGAGCAGTACTTC	CASSLTGWSPNYEQYF